A selection of T cell receptor beta chains follows, all from one sample in a study of blood T cell repertoires in COVID-19. Sequencing used immunoSEQ multiplex PCR; TCRdb keeps in-frame clones, though not all of them. The table records approximately 250,000 clones, 80% to 85% of them present only once. Sequencing was carried out using peripheral blood. The receptors derive from a woman between 35 and 50 years old who had recovered from COVID-19. Each CDR3 is given with its conserved first and last residue. A D gene is named only where the DNA matches it firmly. Not every row has a clone size; where given, it reads once, few, many or a size class.

j_call clone_size v_call d_call cdr3_aa cdr3_nt
TRBJ2-7 . TRBV27 . CASSSGLSYEQYF TGTGCCAGCAGTTCCGGACTGTCCTACGAGCAGTACTTC
TRBJ2-3 once TRBV29-1 TRBD1 CSVAGTAITDTQYF TGCAGCGTCGCCGGGACAGCGATCACAGATACGCAGTATTTT
TRBJ1-1 . TRBV9 TRBD1 CASSVGTGGDTEAFF TGTGCCAGCAGCGTTGGGACAGGGGGAGACACTGAAGCTTTCTTT
TRBJ2-5 . TRBV2 TRBD2 CASSTLGGSGGYPWTQYF TGTGCCAGCAGCACCTTGGGGGGTAGCGGGGGATACCCGTGGACCCAGTACTTC
TRBJ1-5 . TRBV4-1 TRBD1 CASSQWDRGNQPQHF TGCGCCAGCAGCCAGTGGGACAGGGGTAATCAGCCCCAGCATTTT
TRBJ2-5 once TRBV7-9 TRBD1 CASSLTGGPQETQYF TGTGCCAGCAGCCTGACAGGGGGGCCGCAAGAGACCCAGTACTTC
TRBJ1-6 . TRBV25-1 . CASSDSPDSPLHF TGTGCCAGCAGTGATTCTCCGGATTCACCCCTCCACTTT
TRBJ2-3 . TRBV11-3 TRBD2 CATSSGGGFTDTQYF TGTGCCACCTCTTCGGGGGGGGGCTTCACAGATACGCAGTATTTT
TRBJ2-7 . TRBV28 . CASSWGVTYEQYF TGTGCCAGCAGTTGGGGGGTAACCTACGAGCAGTACTTC
TRBJ1-2 many TRBV2 . CASSEVGGNYGYTF TGTGCCAGCAGTGAGGTTGGGGGGAACTATGGCTACACCTTC
TRBJ2-2 . TRBV14 . CASSRGRGFPGELFF TGTGCCAGCAGCAGAGGCCGGGGGTTCCCCGGGGAGCTGTTTTTT
TRBJ2-1 once TRBV5-1 TRBD1 CASSLAPTGVGNEQFF TGCGCCAGCAGCTTGGCCCCGACAGGGGTCGGCAATGAGCAGTTCTTC
TRBJ2-1 . TRBV11-1 TRBD1 CASSFLKGAVYNEQFF TGTGCCAGCAGCTTTTTGAAGGGGGCGGTCTACAATGAGCAGTTCTTC
TRBJ2-2 . TRBV30 . CAWSLIGAGELFF TGTGCCTGGAGTTTAATCGGGGCCGGGGAGCTGTTTTTT
TRBJ2-1 . TRBV7-9 TRBD1 CASSLAGTEEQFF TGTGCCAGCAGCTTAGCGGGGACAGAAGAGCAGTTCTTC
TRBJ2-6 . TRBV10-1 TRBD1 CASSPTGGHGANVLTF TGCGCCAGCAGCCCGACAGGGGGACATGGGGCCAACGTCCTGACTTTC
TRBJ2-2 . TRBV29-1 TRBD1 CSASGTGDPTGELFF TGCAGCGCGTCCGGGACAGGGGACCCCACCGGGGAGCTGTTTTTT
TRBJ1-2 . TRBV6-5 TRBD1 CASSYGQGHYGYTF TGTGCCAGCAGTTACGGACAGGGGCACTATGGCTACACCTTC
TRBJ1-6 . TRBV28 TRBD1 CASTTGFSPLHF TGTGCCAGCACGACAGGGTTTTCACCCCTCCACTTT
TRBJ2-6 . TRBV10-3 TRBD1 CAISDGRGQGAYGANVLTF TGTGCCATCAGTGATGGCCGGGGACAGGGGGCGTACGGGGCCAACGTCCTGACTTTC
TRBJ2-2 . TRBV2 TRBD1 CASRVWGTGTGELFF TGTGCCAGCAGGGTATGGGGGACAGGCACCGGGGAGCTGTTTTTT
TRBJ1-2 . TRBV6-5 . CASSYNPNSYGYTF TGTGCCAGCAGTTACAATCCCAACTCCTATGGCTACACCTTC
TRBJ2-1 once TRBV28 . CASINAGASYNEQFF TGTGCCAGCATAAATGCGGGGGCCTCCTACAATGAGCAGTTCTTC
TRBJ2-5 . TRBV5-1 . CASSVHNMMGSQETQYF TGCGCCAGCAGCGTACACAATATGATGGGCTCCCAAGAGACCCAGTACTTC
TRBJ2-6 many TRBV7-9 . CASTPRGPGANVLTF TGTGCCAGCACCCCTCGAGGGCCTGGGGCCAACGTCCTGACTTTC
TRBJ2-1 . TRBV30 . CACAAGSSYNEQFF TGTGCCTGCGCAGCGGGTTCCTCCTACAATGAGCAGTTCTTC
TRBJ1-3 . TRBV14 . CASSLRTYSGNTIYF TGTGCCAGCAGCCTCCGGACATACTCTGGAAACACCATATATTTT
TRBJ1-2 . TRBV6-5 TRBD1 CASRYGQGNYGYTF TGTGCCAGCAGATACGGACAGGGAAACTATGGCTACACCTTC
TRBJ2-7 . TRBV7-6 . CASSLAGTRYEQYF TGTGCCAGCAGCTTGGCCGGGACACGGTACGAGCAGTACTTC
TRBJ1-2 once TRBV28 . CASQGWYGYTF TGTGCCAGCCAGGGCTGGTATGGCTACACCTTC
TRBJ1-1 . TRBV5-5 TRBD1 CASSLRQGGTEAFF TGTGCCAGCAGCCTCCGACAGGGGGGGACTGAAGCTTTCTTT
TRBJ2-3 . TRBV12-3/TRBV12-4 . CASGTTATDTQYF TGTGCCAGCGGAACGACAGCCACAGATACGCAGTATTTT
TRBJ2-2 . TRBV2 . CASSEARERELFF TGTGCCAGCAGTGAGGCTAGGGAGCGGGAGCTGTTTTTT
TRBJ1-5 . TRBV19 TRBD1 CASSGTGNQPQHF TGTGCCAGTAGTGGGACAGGCAATCAGCCCCAGCATTTT
TRBJ2-7 . TRBV3-1/TRBV3-2 TRBD1 CASSPGTGRPEQYF TGTGCCAGCAGCCCCGGGACAGGGCGTCCCGAGCAGTACTTC
TRBJ2-3 . TRBV13 TRBD2 CASSLRAGGQTDTQYF TGTGCCAGCAGCTTGAGAGCGGGGGGGCAGACAGATACGCAGTATTTT
TRBJ2-5 . TRBV7-3 TRBD1 CASSGTAQETQYF TGTGCCAGCAGCGGGACAGCTCAAGAGACCCAGTACTTC
TRBJ2-2 once TRBV11-3 . CASSPSLDTGELFF TGTGCCAGCAGCCCGAGTCTCGACACCGGGGAGCTGTTTTTT
TRBJ2-7 . TRBV5-1 TRBD2 CASSKSGVSYEQYF TGCGCCAGCAGCAAAAGCGGGGTATCCTACGAGCAGTACTTC
TRBJ2-7 . TRBV29-1 . CSVHVPNSYEQYF TGCAGCGTCCACGTTCCTAATTCCTACGAGCAGTACTTC
TRBJ1-5 . TRBV15 . CATARGNQPQHF TGTGCCACGGCTCGGGGCAATCAGCCCCAGCATTTT
TRBJ1-5 . TRBV12-3/TRBV12-4 . CASSSERVQPQHF TGTGCCAGCAGTTCGGAGCGGGTTCAGCCCCAGCATTTT
TRBJ1-4 . TRBV7-2 TRBD1 CASSRQGAEKLFF TGTGCCAGCAGCCGACAGGGGGCTGAAAAACTGTTTTTT
TRBJ1-6 once TRBV19 . CASNPSSYNSPLHF TGTGCCAGTAATCCGAGCTCCTATAATTCACCCCTCCACTTT
TRBJ2-2 . TRBV3-1/TRBV3-2 TRBD1 CASSLQTGDTGELFF TGTGCCAGCAGCCTGCAGACAGGGGACACCGGGGAGCTGTTTTTT
TRBJ2-3 many TRBV28 TRBD2 CASSSLAGGTDTQYF TGTGCCAGCAGTTCCCTAGCGGGGGGCACAGATACGCAGTATTTT
TRBJ1-6 . TRBV5-1 TRBD1 CASSGTGDVGNSPLHF TGCGCCAGCAGCGGGACAGGGGATGTCGGTAATTCACCCCTCCACTTT
TRBJ2-3 . TRBV24-1 TRBD2 CATSDYTSGGADTQYF TGTGCCACCAGTGATTATACTAGCGGGGGCGCAGATACGCAGTATTTT
TRBJ1-1 . TRBV5-1 . CASSSTGETEAFF TGCGCCAGCAGTTCGACGGGGGAAACTGAAGCTTTCTTT
TRBJ2-6 . TRBV6-5 . CASRQGQSGANVLTF TGTGCCAGCAGACAAGGACAGTCTGGGGCCAACGTCCTGACTTTC
TRBJ2-7 once TRBV6-6 TRBD2 CASSRGGSGGNF TGTGCCAGCAGCCGAGGGGGTAGCGGGGGTAACTTC
TRBJ2-7 . TRBV27 . CASSLLGTASYEQYF TGTGCCAGCAGTCTCCTCGGGACTGCCTCCTACGAGCAGTACTTC
TRBJ1-4 . TRBV4-2 . CASSQASLANEKLFF TGTGCCAGCAGCCAAGCGTCCCTAGCTAATGAAAAACTGTTTTTT